This T cell receptor beta chain was identified during a study of T cell responses to AZD1222 COVID-19 vaccine. The study, taken as a whole, reports: Just a handful of AZD1222 recipients were seropositive at baseline. Variant regions that are unmutated are reportedly the target of nearly half of spike-specific TCRs. Repertoires were obtained solely post-peak T cell response. Dominant at 160-218 and 743-854, vaccine-associated CD4 TCRs also spanned spike.

Repertoires were generated with immunoSEQ multiplex PCR, while TCRdb's copy carries only in-frame clones and drops some. The sample yields about 60,000 clones, about 85% seen once. Concerning this clone: Its antigen is undetermined.

Per germline, CDR1 SGDLS and CDR2 YYNGEE. This CDR3 is 15 amino acids long. V lost 3 bases to trimming and J lost 5 bases, with 16 bases between them. The TCR comes from an adult in good health. The chain employs TRBV9 and TRBJ2-3, with D maybe TRBD1 (6 bases). The input for sequencing was peripheral blood, taken on day 0 of AZD1222 vaccination. As DNA, the CDR3 is TGTGCCAGCAGCGAGGGTGTAACAGGGAAAGATACGCAGTATTTT. Translated, it gives CASSEGVTGKDTQYF.